The next 30 T cell receptor beta chains were all read from a single sample in a study of blood T cells in healthy people across ages. Combining a sample-barcoded 5' primer with a J-beta primer mix, a second PCR ran for roughly 7 to 11 cycles. TCRdb re-called the 5' RACE reads through MiXCR, storing one row per CDR3 protein. The profile covers some 690,000 distinct CDR3 sequences, with about 24% appearing a single time and approximately 20% taken by the ten largest. The specimen was blood. Receptors originate from a man aged 65 to 79 in good health.

Note on this clonotype: Because the CDR3 is missing its conserved closing phenylalanine or tryptophan, this is likely a read error. This chain uses TRBV20-1 with TRBJ2-1; D is undetermined. The CDR3 length is 13 residues. Looked up from germline, CDR1 is DFQATT and CDR2 is SNEGSKA (reference sequence). Trimming stripped 3 bases from V and 6 bases from J, with 12 bases between. The CDR3 nucleotides read TGCAGTGCTAGTTCCCGGACGGGCAATGAGCAGTTCCTC. It translates to CSASSRTGNEQFL.

This sequence joins TRBV24-1 and TRBJ2-7, with D hard to call. Germline values: CDR1 KGHDR, CDR2 SFDVKD. Trimming took 5 bases from V and 0 from J, leaving 16 bases between them. The CDR3 totals 16 residues. The CDR3 DNA follows: TGTGCCACCAGTGGAAGGGCCGGCCGACCCTCCTACGAGCAGTACGTC. This sequence encodes CATSGRAGRPSYEQYV.

This clonotype occurred a few times. V usage is TRBV7-9 and J usage is TRBJ1-1; 10 positions agree with TRBD1. V shed 7 bases and J 2 bases; nucleotides not matched to a gene: 7. From germline, CDR1 is SEHNR and CDR2 FQNEAQ (reference sequence). The CDR3 has 15 amino acids. The DNA of the CDR3 is TGTGCCAGCAACGGGGACAGGGGAATAAACACTGAAGCTTTCTTT. It specifies CASNGDRGINTEAFF.

Only a few counts were recorded for this clonotype. This sequence joins TRBV14 and TRBJ2-7, with 9 bases aligning to TRBD1. V gave up 5 bases and J gave up 1 base; unmatched junction bases: 6. The CDR3 loop spans 15 amino acids. From germline, CDR1 is SGHDN and CDR2 FVKESK. In DNA, the CDR3 is TGTGCCAGCAGCGTGGGACAGGGACCTTCCTACGAGCAGTACTTC. Encoded protein: CASSVGQGPSYEQYF.

This clonotype occurred a few times. The rearrangement joins TRBV12-3 or TRBV12-4 to TRBJ1-4; no firm D call. V lost 5 bases and J 8 bases, leaving 9 bases between the germline ends. This CDR3 has 12 amino acids. DNA for the CDR3: TGTGCCAGCAGTGAATTAGGGGAAAAACTGTTTTTT. Amino acid sequence: CASSELGEKLFF.

The chain is built from TRBV12-3 or TRBV12-4 and TRBJ2-4, with 10 bases fitting TRBD2. This CDR3 is built from 16 residues. V was pared by 7 bases and J by 0 bases, with 6 bases of the junction left unmatched. Here the CDR3 DNA reads TGTGCCAGCACCACAGCGGGAGGGCTAGCCAAAAACATTCAGTACTTC. This encodes CASTTAGGLAKNIQYF.

This clonotype was seen a handful of times. The chain carries TRBV9 and TRBJ1-1; D perhaps matches TRBD1 (5 bases). Per the germline V gene, CDR1 is SGDLS and CDR2 is YYNGEE. CDR3 length: 14 residues. The V end was cut by 3 bases, the J end by 3 bases, with 12 bases between. CDR3 coding DNA: TGTGCCAGCAGCGGGGGCAGGGCACACACTGAAGCTTTCTTT. It encodes CASSGGRAHTEAFF.

This clonotype was observed a handful of times. The rearrangement uses TRBV5-6 and TRBJ2-7, with TRBD2 as a possible D gene (7 bases). This CDR3 has 14 amino acids. The V end was cut by 3 bases, the J end by 2 bases, with 12 bases between. CDR1 and CDR2 (germline): SGHDT, YYEEEE. Here the CDR3 reads CASSWGGDTYEQYF. The CDR3 coding sequence is TGTGCCAGCAGCTGGGGGGGGGACACCTACGAGCAGTACTTC.

In this sample, this clonotype turned up a few times. The CDR3 coding sequence is TGTGCCAGCAGTTTGAGGACAGTTTATTCGGGCTACAATGAGCAGTTCTTC. This sequence encodes CASSLRTVYSGYNEQFF. The V gene is TRBV12-3 or TRBV12-4, the J gene TRBJ2-1; the D gene is possibly TRBD1 (6 bases). V dropped 3 bases and J dropped 3 bases, with 18 bases sitting between them. This CDR3 has 17 residues.

This clonotype was counted between two and nine times. This rearrangement joins TRBV20-1 to TRBJ2-5, with a tentative D call TRBD1 (5 bases). The J call may not be correct, given that the DNA end is closer to TRBJ2-7. The germline V gene encodes CDR1 DFQATT and CDR2 SNEGSKA (reference sequence). The CDR3 consists of 13 residues. CDR3 nucleotide sequence: TGCAGTGCCGTCTCGGACACTTCCTACGAGCAGTACTTC. It codes for CSAVSDTSYEQYF.

This clonotype was detected only a few times. This chain joins TRBV18 and TRBJ2-1; D is perhaps TRBD2 (5 bases). The CDR3 covers 12 residues. CDR1 is KGHSH and CDR2 is LQKENI in the germline V gene. With 2 bases removed from V and 9 bases from J, the gap between germline ends came to 8 bases. CDR3 coding DNA: TGTGCCAGCTCACCAACTAGACCTGAGCAGTTCTTC. Its translation: CASSPTRPEQFF.

This clonotype was counted between two and nine times. This chain links TRBV18 with TRBJ2-1; D may be TRBD2 (5 bases). This CDR3 contains 15 residues. CDR1 KGHSH and CDR2 LQKENI come from the germline V gene. Trimming stripped 0 bases from V and 8 bases from J, with 14 bases between. CDR3 sequence (DNA): TGTGCCAGCTCACCACCCCGGAGGAAAGGCGATGAGCAGTTCTTC. Its protein is CASSPPRRKGDEQFF.

This clonotype was counted between two and nine times. The chain has TRBV12-3 or TRBV12-4 and TRBJ2-7, with D unclear. The CDR3 contains 14 residues. V lost 5 bases, J lost 2 bases, and 13 bases lay in between. The CDR3 loop reads CASSPLFSPYEQYV. The CDR3 DNA sequence: TGTGCCAGCAGTCCGCTGTTCTCACCCTACGAGCAGTACGTC.

The rearrangement joins TRBV15 to TRBJ1-4; D remains unclear. The germline V gene encodes CDR1 LNHNV and CDR2 YYDKDF (reference sequence). CDR3 length: 18 residues. V lost 5 bases and J lost 7, with 26 bases in between. The CDR3 is CATSPRGRVRGFGEKLFF. The CDR3 nucleotides are TGTGCCACCAGCCCCCGTGGGAGGGTTAGAGGTTTTGGTGAAAAACTGTTTTTT.

This clonotype was seen many times. The chain links TRBV20-1 to TRBJ2-3, with 8 bases fitting TRBD2. This CDR3 is built from 15 residues. CDR1 and CDR2 (germline): DFQATT, SNEGSKA (reference sequence). Trimming removed 5 bases from V and 0 bases from J; junction bases left unmatched: 7. The DNA for the CDR3 is TGCAGTGCTCTGGGGCGGGGGGAAAGCACAGATACGCAGTATTTT. Translation gives CSALGRGESTDTQYF.

The V gene is TRBV6-5, the J gene TRBJ2-5; D ambiguous. Trimming removed 9 bases from V and 5 bases from J, with 13 bases in between. The germline CDR1 and CDR2 sequences are MNHEY and SVGAGI. The CDR3 has 12 residues. CDR3 in DNA: TGTGCCAGTCGGACGGCGCGGGAGACCCAGTACTTC. This translates into CASRTARETQYF.

The gene calls are TRBV7-7 and TRBJ2-1, with 11 positions matching TRBD2. V was clipped by 2 bases and J by 6 bases; unmatched bases: 6. The CDR3 runs 16 residues. CDR1 and CDR2 (germline): SSHAT, FNYEAQ (reference sequence). The CDR3 region has the DNA TGTGCCAGCAGCTTAAGCCTAGCGGGAGGTCCCAATGAGCAGTTCTTC. Its translation: CASSLSLAGGPNEQFF. Looking up the rest from reference TRBV7-7 and TRBJ2-1 gives the full variable domain: GAGVSQSPRYKVTKRGQDVTLRCDPISSHATLYWYQQALGQGPEFLTYFNYEAQPDKSGLPSDRFSAERPEGSISTLTIQRTEQRDSAMYRCASSLSLAGGPNEQFFGPGTRLTVL.

This clonotype was counted a few times. The chain joins TRBV12-3 or TRBV12-4 to TRBJ2-5; D perhaps matches TRBD1 (8 bases). The J call may be incorrect, as the DNA end agrees better with TRBJ2-1. The CDR3 sequence is 13 residues long. The CDR3 nucleotides are TGTGCCAGCAGTGGGACAGGACTAGGTGAGCAGTTCTTC. Translating gives CASSGTGLGEQFF.

This clonotype was picked up many times. J is TRBJ2-5 and V is TRBV12-3 or TRBV12-4, with 7 bases identical to TRBD1. The junction had 4 bases not matched to a gene; V was cut back by 6 bases and J by 3 bases. This CDR3 has 13 residues. CDR3 nucleotides: TGTGCCAGCAGCTTACAGGGGAAAGAGACCCAGTACTTC. Its protein product is CASSLQGKETQYF.

This clonotype was seen a handful of times. The chain employs TRBV5-1 and TRBJ1-2; D unclear. The CDR3 loop spans 13 amino acids. CDR1 is SGHRS and CDR2 is YFSETQ in the germline V gene. V was shortened by 7 bases and J by 8 bases, with 18 bases between the two germline ends. CDR3 sequence: CASGTLRGIGYTF. DNA of the CDR3: TGCGCCAGCGGAACTTTGAGAGGGATCGGCTACACCTTC.

This clonotype has just a few counts. The rearrangement links TRBV29-1 to TRBJ2-7; D gene ambiguous. This CDR3 is built from 12 residues. Trimming pared 7 bases from V and 2 bases from J, leaving 12 bases between. Germline values: CDR1 SQVTM, CDR2 ANQGSEA. CDR3 in DNA: TGCAGCGCAACAGTTTCCCCCTACGAGCAGTACTTC. As protein: CSATVSPYEQYF.

This chain joins TRBV18 and TRBJ1-2; no firm D call. Germline CDR1 and CDR2: KGHSH and LQKENI. The CDR3 runs 13 residues. Trimming left V 3 bases short and J 6 bases short, with 11 bases between. CDR3 sequence (DNA): TGTGCCAGCTCACCCGGGCATGGCGATGGCTACACCTTC. Translating it yields CASSPGHGDGYTF.

This clonotype appeared a few times. Germline is not matched at one junction end, which may reflect a read error. This chain links TRBV20-1 with TRBJ2-1; D possibly corresponds to TRBD1 (5 bases). Germline CDR1 DFQATT, CDR2 SNEGSKA (reference sequence). CDR3 size: 13 residues. CDR3 nucleotides: TGCAGTGAGCAAACGTTTAAGGACAATGAGCGGTTCTTC. Translating gives CSEQTFKDNERFF.

A few counts support this clonotype. The genes are TRBV5-8 and TRBJ2-7, with D perhaps being TRBD1 or TRBD2 (5 bases each). The CDR3 runs to 16 residues. Germline values: CDR1 SGHTS, CDR2 YDEGEE. Trimming pared 2 bases from V and 4 bases from J, leaving 19 bases between. The DNA for the CDR3 is TGTGCCAGCAGCTTCCCGGGACGCCGGAAATTATACGAGCAGTACGTC. Residues: CASSFPGRRKLYEQYV.

This chain links TRBV12-3 or TRBV12-4 with TRBJ2-5, with 10 bases fitting TRBD2. The DNA end is a closer match to TRBJ2-1, so the J assignment may be wrong. The CDR3 extends over 15 amino acids. As DNA, the CDR3 is TGTGCCAGCAGTTTTTGGCTAGCGGGAGTAAATGAGCAGTTCTTC. Its translation is CASSFWLAGVNEQFF.

J is TRBJ1-1 and V is TRBV20-1; unclear D gene. This CDR3 spans 13 amino acids. V was pared by 5 bases and J by 4 bases, with 14 bases between. The germline V gene has CDR1 DFQATT and CDR2 SNEGSKA (reference sequence). This CDR3 reads CSAPRTERTEAFF. The CDR3 DNA is TGCAGTGCTCCTAGGACCGAACGCACTGAAGCTTTCTTT.

The gene calls are TRBV25-1 and TRBJ2-5, with 7 positions matching TRBD2. Matching the DNA end better, TRBJ2-1 makes the J call doubtful. This CDR3 contains 17 residues. CDR1 and CDR2 (germline): MGHDK, SYGVNS. As DNA, the CDR3 is TGTGCCAGCAGTGCCCGATCCGGGGCGGGAGATATCGATGAGCAGTTCTTC. Translated: CASSARSGAGDIDEQFF.

The chain carries TRBV28 and TRBJ2-1, with D possibly being TRBD1 (6 bases). TRBJ2-7 explains the end of the DNA better; the J call may be wrong. CDR3 length: 11 residues. Germline CDR1 is MDHEN and CDR2 is SYDVKM. Here the CDR3 DNA reads TGTGCCTCCGGGACACCCTACGAGCAGTACTTC. Its translation is CASGTPYEQYF.

This clonotype was observed a few times. The gene calls are TRBV6-2 or TRBV6-3 and TRBJ2-7; D is perhaps TRBD1 or TRBD2 (5 bases each). In germline, CDR1 is MNHEY, CDR2 SVGEGT. This CDR3 comprises 14 residues. V was clipped by 2 bases and J by 6 bases, with 14 bases between them. CDR3 in amino acids: CASSYRGPRVEQYF. CDR3 bases: TGTGCCAGCAGTTACCGGGGCCCCCGGGTCGAGCAGTACTTC.

The chain joins TRBV29-1 to TRBJ2-5, with D maybe TRBD1 (6 bases). The CDR3 has 11 residues. Trimming stripped 6 bases from V and 4 bases from J, with 9 bases between. CDR1 and CDR2 (germline): SQVTM, ANQGSEA. The CDR3 region is CSVRTVETQYF. Here the CDR3 DNA reads TGCAGCGTCCGGACAGTAGAGACCCAGTACTTC.